This T cell receptor beta chain emerged from a study of blood T cell repertoires in COVID-19. The wider study: The analysed material was cDNA or gDNA that came from T cells, B-cell-depleted T cells, or PBMCs.

The CDR3 extends over 10 amino acids. In germline, CDR1 is SQVTM, CDR2 ANQGSEA. The protocol was immunoSEQ multiplex PCR, while the TCRdb copy is restricted to in-frame clones and leaves out a portion. The top ten clones hold about 2.2% of a sample with approximately 94,000 clones, roughly nine tenths of them seen once. In the case of this clone: One junction end disagrees with the germline gene, perhaps due to a read error.

Sequences were obtained from peripheral blood. This TCR was sampled from a man aged 45-65 years with active COVID-19. This chain uses TRBV29-1 with TRBJ2-1, with a weak D call TRBD2 (5 bases). The CDR3, as DNA: TGCAGCGTTGAATCCGGGGATCGGCTCTTC. Encoded protein: CSVESGDRLF.